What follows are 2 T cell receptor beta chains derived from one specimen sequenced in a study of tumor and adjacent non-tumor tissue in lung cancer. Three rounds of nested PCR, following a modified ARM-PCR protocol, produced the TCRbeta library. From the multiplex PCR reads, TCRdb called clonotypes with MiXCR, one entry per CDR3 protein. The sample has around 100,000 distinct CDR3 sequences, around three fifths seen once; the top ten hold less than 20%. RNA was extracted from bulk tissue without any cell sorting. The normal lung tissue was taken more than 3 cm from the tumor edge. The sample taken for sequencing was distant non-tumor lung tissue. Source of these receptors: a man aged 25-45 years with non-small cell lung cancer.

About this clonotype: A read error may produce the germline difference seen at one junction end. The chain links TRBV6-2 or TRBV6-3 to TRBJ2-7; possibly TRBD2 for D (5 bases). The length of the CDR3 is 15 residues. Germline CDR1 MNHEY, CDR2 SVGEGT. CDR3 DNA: TGTGCCAGCAACGACGAACTGGACTTACCCTACGAGCTGTACTTC. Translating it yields CASNDELDLPYELYF.

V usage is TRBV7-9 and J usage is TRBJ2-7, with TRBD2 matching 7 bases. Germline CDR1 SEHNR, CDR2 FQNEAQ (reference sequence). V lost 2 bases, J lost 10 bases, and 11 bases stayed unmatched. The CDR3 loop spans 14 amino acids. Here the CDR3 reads CASSLRSSGPGQYF. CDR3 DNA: TGTGCCAGCAGCTTAAGGAGTAGCGGGCCGGGCCAGTACTTC.